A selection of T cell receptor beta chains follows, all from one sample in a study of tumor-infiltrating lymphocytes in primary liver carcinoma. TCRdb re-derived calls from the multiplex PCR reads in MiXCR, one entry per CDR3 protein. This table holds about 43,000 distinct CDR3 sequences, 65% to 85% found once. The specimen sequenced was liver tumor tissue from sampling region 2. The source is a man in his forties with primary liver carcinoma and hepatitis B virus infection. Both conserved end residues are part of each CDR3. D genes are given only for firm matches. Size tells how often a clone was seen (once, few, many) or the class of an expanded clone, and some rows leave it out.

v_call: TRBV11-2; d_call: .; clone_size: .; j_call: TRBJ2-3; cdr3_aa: CASNLVGVTGSNEPQYF; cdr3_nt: TGTGCCAGCAACTTAGTAGGGGTAACAGGGAGCAATGAGCCCCAGTATTTT
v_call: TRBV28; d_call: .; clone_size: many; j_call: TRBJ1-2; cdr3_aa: CASGGTTREPDYGYTF; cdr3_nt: TGTGCCAGCGGGGGGACAACCAGAGAACCAGACTATGGCTACACCTTC
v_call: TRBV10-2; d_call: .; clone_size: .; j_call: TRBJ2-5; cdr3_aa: CVSRPPHETQYF; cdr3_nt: TGCGTCAGCAGACCCCCGCATGAGACCCAGTACTTC
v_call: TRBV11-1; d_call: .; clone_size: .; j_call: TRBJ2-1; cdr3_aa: CASNVGMNNEQFF; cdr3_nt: TGTGCCAGCAACGTTGGCATGAACAATGAGCAGTTCTTC
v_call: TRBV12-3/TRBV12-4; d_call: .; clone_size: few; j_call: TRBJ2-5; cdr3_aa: CASSSIVGETQYF; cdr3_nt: TGTGCCAGCAGTTCAATAGTAGGAGAGACCCAGTACTTC
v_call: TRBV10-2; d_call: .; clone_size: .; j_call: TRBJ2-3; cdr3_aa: CASSEGARVVTDTQYF; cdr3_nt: TGCGCCAGCAGTGAGGGTGCGAGAGTTGTTACAGATACGCAGTATTTT
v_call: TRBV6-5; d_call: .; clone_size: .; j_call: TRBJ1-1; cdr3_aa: CASYVRKSGTEAFF; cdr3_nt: TGTGCCAGTTACGTTAGAAAGAGTGGCACTGAAGCTTTCTTT
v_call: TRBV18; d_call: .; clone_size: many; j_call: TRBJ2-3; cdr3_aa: CASSPPTGATSTDTQYF; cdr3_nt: TGTGCCAGCTCACCCCCGACAGGAGCTACTAGCACAGATACGCAGTATTTT
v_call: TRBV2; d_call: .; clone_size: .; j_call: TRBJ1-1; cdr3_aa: CASSVVENTEAFF; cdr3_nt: TGTGCCAGCAGTGTAGTAGAGAACACTGAAGCTTTCTTT
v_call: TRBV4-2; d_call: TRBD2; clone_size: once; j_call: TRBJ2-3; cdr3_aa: CTISQWVAGGPDGTDTQYF; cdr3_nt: TGTACCATCAGCCAATGGGTAGCGGGAGGGCCGGATGGGACAGATACGCAGTATTTT
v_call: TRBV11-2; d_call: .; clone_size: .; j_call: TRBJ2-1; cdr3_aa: CASSFGCEQFF; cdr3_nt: TGTGCCAGCAGCTTTGGCTGTGAGCAGTTCTTC
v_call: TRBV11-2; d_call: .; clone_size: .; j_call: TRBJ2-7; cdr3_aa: CASSSNRNSYKQYF; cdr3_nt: TGTGCCAGTAGCTCTAACAGGAACTCATACAAGCAGTACTTC
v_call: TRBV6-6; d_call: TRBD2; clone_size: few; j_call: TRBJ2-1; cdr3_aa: CASSYQGGGPGNEQFF; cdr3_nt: TGTGCCAGCAGTTACCAGGGCGGGGGGCCCGGCAATGAGCAGTTCTTC
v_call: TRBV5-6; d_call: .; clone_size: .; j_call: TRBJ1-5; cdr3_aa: CASNSTWGGDQLQHF; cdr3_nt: TGTGCCAGCAACTCTACTTGGGGGGGCGATCAGCTCCAGCATTTT
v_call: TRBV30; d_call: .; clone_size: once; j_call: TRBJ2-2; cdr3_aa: CAWSVLGFAGELFF; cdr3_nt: TGTGCCTGGAGTGTACTGGGGTTCGCCGGGGAACTGTTTTTT
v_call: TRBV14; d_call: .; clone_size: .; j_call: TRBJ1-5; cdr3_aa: CASGRGRDQPQHF; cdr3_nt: TGTGCCAGCGGCCGAGGACGGGATCAGCCCCAGCATTTT
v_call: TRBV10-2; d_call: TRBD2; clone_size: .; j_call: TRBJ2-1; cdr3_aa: CASSDWTSGIYNELFF; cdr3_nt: TGCGCCAGCAGTGACTGGACTAGCGGGATCTACAATGAGCTATTCTTC
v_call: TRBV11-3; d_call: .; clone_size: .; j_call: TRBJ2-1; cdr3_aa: CASSLGVSNSEQFF; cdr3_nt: TGTGCCAGCAGTTTAGGCGTCTCTAACAGTGAGCAGTTCTTC
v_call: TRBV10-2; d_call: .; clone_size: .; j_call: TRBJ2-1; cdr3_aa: CASRHWYNKQFF; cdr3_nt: TGCGCCAGCAGGCACTGGTACAATAAGCAGTTCTTC
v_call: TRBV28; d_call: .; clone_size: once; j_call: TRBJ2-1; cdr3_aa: CASSLAGASGNEQFF; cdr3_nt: TGTGCCAGCAGCTTAGCTGGGGCATCTGGGAATGAGCAGTTCTTC
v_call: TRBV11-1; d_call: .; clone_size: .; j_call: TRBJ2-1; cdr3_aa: CARSFQGLPDNEHFF; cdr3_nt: TGTGCCAGAAGCTTCCAGGGACTGCCTGACAATGAGCACTTCTTC
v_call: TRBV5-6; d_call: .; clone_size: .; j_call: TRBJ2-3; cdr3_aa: CASSSLISPGIFLDTQYF; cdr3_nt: TGTGCCAGCAGCTCCTTGATTAGCCCGGGCATCTTTTTAGATACGCAGTATTTT
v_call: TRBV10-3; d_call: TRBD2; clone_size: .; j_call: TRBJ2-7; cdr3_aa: CAISALPGTSSTSGEQYF; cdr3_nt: TGTGCCATCAGTGCTCTCCCCGGGACTAGTTCTACGTCTGGAGAGCAGTACTTC
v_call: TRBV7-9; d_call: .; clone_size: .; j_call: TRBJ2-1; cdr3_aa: CVSSLVTSRRNNEQFF; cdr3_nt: TGTGTCAGCAGCTTAGTCACTAGCAGGAGAAACAATGAGCAGTTCTTC
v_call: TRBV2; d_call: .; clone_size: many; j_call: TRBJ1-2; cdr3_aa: CASTSRDYGYTF; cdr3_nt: TGTGCCAGCACCTCCCGTGACTATGGCTACACCTTC
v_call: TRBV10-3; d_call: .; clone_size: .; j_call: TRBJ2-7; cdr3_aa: CAISLAENYVQYF; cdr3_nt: TGCGCCATCTCCCTCGCGGAGAACTACGTGCAGTACTTC
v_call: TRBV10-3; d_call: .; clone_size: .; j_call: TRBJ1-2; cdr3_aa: CAISESWQGSGCTF; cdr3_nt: TGTGCCATTAGTGAGTCGTGGCAGGGAAGTGGCTGCACCTTC
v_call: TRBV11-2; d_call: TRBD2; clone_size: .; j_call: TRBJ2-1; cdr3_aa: CGSSLDRGGRFYNAQFF; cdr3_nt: TGTGGCAGTAGCTTAGATAGGGGCGGGAGGTTCTACAATGCGCAGTTCTTC
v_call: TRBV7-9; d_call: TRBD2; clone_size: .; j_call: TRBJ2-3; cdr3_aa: CAISFGGSGQDTQYF; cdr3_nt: TGTGCCATCAGCTTCGGCGGGAGCGGACAAGATACGCAGTATTTT
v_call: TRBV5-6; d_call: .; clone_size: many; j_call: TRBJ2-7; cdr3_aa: CASSFGKGKEQYF; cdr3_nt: TGTGCCAGCAGCTTCGGGAAGGGGAAAGAGCAGTACTTC
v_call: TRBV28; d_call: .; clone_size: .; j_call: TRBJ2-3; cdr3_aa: CASSLLGTSGSSTVTQYF; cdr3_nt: TGTGCCAGCAGTTTATTAGGGACCAGTGGTTCTAGCACGGTTACGCAGTATTTT
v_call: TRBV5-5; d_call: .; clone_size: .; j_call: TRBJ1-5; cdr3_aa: CASSLHPAAGPQHF; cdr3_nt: TGTGCCAGCAGCTTGCATCCAGCTGCTGGACCCCAGCATTTT
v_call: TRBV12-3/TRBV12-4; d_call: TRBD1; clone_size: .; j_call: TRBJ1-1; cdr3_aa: CASIRDRSNTETSF; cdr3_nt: TGTGCCAGCATACGGGACAGGTCTAACACTGAAACTTCCTTT
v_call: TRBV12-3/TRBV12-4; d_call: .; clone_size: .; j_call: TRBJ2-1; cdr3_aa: CASGPTSFREQFF; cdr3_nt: TGTGCCAGCGGGCCAACTAGCTTCCGTGAGCAGTTCTTC
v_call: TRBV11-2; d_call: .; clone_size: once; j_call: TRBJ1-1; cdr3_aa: CASSLDRIGISTEAFF; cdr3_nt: TGTGCCAGCAGCTTAGATCGGATAGGGATTAGCACTGAAGCTTTCTTT
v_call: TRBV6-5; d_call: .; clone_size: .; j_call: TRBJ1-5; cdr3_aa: CASSHRPRAGPQHF; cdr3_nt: TGTGCCAGCAGTCACCGACCGAGGGCTGGTCCCCAGCATTTT
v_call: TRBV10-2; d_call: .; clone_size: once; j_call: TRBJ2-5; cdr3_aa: CVIRPPYGTQYF; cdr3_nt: TGCGTCATCAGACCCCCGTATGGGACCCAGTACTTC
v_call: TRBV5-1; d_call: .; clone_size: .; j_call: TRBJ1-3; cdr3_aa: CASSDRPSENTIYF; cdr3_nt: TGTGCCAGCAGCGACAGACCGAGCGAAAACACCATATATTTT
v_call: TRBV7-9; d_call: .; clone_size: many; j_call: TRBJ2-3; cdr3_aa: CASSQETGADTQYF; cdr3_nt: TGTGCCAGCAGCCAGGAGACGGGAGCCGATACGCAGTATTTT
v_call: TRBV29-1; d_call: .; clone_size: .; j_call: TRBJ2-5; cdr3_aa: CSLEDVGQGETQNF; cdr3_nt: TGCAGCCTTGAAGATGTCGGACAAGGAGAGACACAGAACTTC
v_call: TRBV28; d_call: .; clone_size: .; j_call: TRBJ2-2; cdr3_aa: CASEIGGAGQLFF; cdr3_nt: TGTGCCAGCGAGATAGGGGGAGCCGGGCAGCTGTTTTTT
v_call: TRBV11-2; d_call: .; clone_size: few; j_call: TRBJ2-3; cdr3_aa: CGSSLQAGVSTDTQYF; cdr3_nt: TGTGGCAGCAGCTTGCAAGCGGGTGTCAGCACAGATACGCAGTATTTT
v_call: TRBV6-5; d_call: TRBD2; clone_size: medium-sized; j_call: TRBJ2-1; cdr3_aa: CASSQVGGVVEQFF; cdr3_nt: TGTGCCAGCAGTCAAGTCGGGGGGGTGGTTGAGCAGTTCTTC
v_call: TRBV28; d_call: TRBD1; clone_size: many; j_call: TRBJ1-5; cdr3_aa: CASSLTGGTQPQHF; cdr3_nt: TGTGCCAGCAGTTTGACAGGGGGAACGCAGCCCCAGCATTTT
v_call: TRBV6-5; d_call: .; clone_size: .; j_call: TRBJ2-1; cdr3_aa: CASSRLANYSEQFF; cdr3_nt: TGTGCCAGCAGTCGATTAGCGAATTACAGTGAGCAGTTCTTC
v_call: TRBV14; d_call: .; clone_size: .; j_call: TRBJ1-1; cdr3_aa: CASSQILQDRALF; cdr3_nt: TGTGCCAGCAGCCAGATACTCCAGGACCGGGCTCTCTTT
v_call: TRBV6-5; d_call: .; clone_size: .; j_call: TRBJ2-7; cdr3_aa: CASGYSRGRNEEYF; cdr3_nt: TGTGCCAGCGGTTACTCGAGGGGGAGGAACGAGGAGTACTTC
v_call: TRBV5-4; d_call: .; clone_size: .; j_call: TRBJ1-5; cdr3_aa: CVNSLGGGNQPQHF; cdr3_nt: TGTGTCAACAGCTTGGGAGGAGGCAATCAGCCCCAGCATTTT
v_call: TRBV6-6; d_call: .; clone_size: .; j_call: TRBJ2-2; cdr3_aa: CASNRTPEAIGELFF; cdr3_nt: TGTGCTAGCAATCGTACGCCGGAGGCCATCGGGGAGCTGTTTTTT
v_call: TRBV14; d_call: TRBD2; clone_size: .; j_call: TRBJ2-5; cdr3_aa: CVSSRVAGGGGETQYF; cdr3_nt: TGTGTCAGCTCCCGGGTAGCGGGAGGAGGGGGAGAGACCCAGTACTTC
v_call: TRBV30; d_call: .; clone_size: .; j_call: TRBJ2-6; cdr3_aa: CAWRRRGSSGANVLTF; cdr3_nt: TGTGCCTGGAGACGGAGGGGTAGCTCTGGGGCCAACGTCCTGACATTC
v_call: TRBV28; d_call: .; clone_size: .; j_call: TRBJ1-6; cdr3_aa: CASYPWTDYNSPLHF; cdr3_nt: TGTGCCAGCTATCCGTGGACTGATTATAATTCACCCCTCCACTTT
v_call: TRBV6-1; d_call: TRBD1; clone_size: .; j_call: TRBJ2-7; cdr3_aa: CASSEAQTGAPNEQYF; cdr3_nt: TGTGCCAGCAGTGAAGCCCAGACAGGGGCGCCCAACGAGCAGTACTTC